These 22 T cell receptor beta chains were all obtained from the same sample, sequenced in a study of T cell repertoires in cytomegalovirus infection. TCRdb recomputed calls from the reads with MiXCR, one row per CDR3 protein. This sample has more than 150,000 distinct CDR3 sequences, with about 21% found just once. The sample consisted of PBMCs. These receptors were taken from a human donor in good health (CMV status not recorded). Some clones in this sample may be carry-over from other donors' samples.

The table lists this clonotype with many counts. The chain has TRBV20-1 and TRBJ2-3; 7 bases fit TRBD2. Germline V gene lookup returns CDR1 DFQATT and CDR2 SNEGSKA (reference sequence). J lost 3 bases, V lost 4 bases, and 7 bases had no gene match. The CDR3 is made up of 14 amino acids. CDR3: CSAIGGLGTDTQYF. Here the CDR3 DNA reads TGCAGTGCTATCGGGGGGTTGGGTACAGATACGCAGTATTTT.

The chain combines TRBV7-3 with TRBJ2-1, with D tentatively TRBD1 or TRBD2 (5 bases each). The CDR3 runs to 16 residues. The germline gives CDR1 SGHTA, CDR2 FQGTGA. V was trimmed by 2 bases and J by 4 bases, leaving 15 bases between them. The CDR3 region is CASSLSQGAEYNEQFF. DNA for the CDR3: TGTGCCAGCAGCTTATCCCAGGGAGCGGAGTACAATGAGCAGTTCTTC. Using reference TRBV7-3 and TRBJ2-1 for the parts outside the CDR3, the full variable domain is GAGVSQTPSNKVTEKGKYVELRCDPISGHTALYWYRQSLGQGPEFLIYFQGTGAADDSGLPNDRFFAVRPEGSVSTLKIQRTERGDSAVYLCASSLSQGAEYNEQFFGPGTRLTVL.

This rearrangement joins TRBV7-9 to TRBJ1-2; D not resolved. Germline values: CDR1 SEHNR, CDR2 FQNEAQ (reference sequence). CDR3 length: 13 residues. Deletions cut 7 bases from V and 1 base from J, with 10 bases between. The DNA for the CDR3 is TGTGCCAGCACCGCGGACTTTAACTATGGCTACACCTTC. This encodes CASTADFNYGYTF.

This clonotype has a count of ten or more. The chain recombines TRBV7-3 with TRBJ2-2, with TRBD1 matching 7 bases. V was pared by 3 bases and J by 2 bases, with 3 bases of the junction left unmatched. The germline gives CDR1 SGHTA, CDR2 FQGTGA. The CDR3 is 15 residues long. CDR3 residues: CASSLGQINTGELFF. In nucleotides, the CDR3 is TGTGCCAGCAGCTTGGGACAGATTAACACCGGGGAGCTGTTTTTT.

The rearrangement joins TRBV11-2 to TRBJ2-5, with 10 nucleotides matching TRBD2. The CDR3 extends over 17 amino acids. Looked up from germline, CDR1 is SGHAT and CDR2 is FQNNGV. The V and J ends lost 3 bases and 1 base, in that order; junction bases with no gene match: 8. The CDR3 sequence is CASSFELAGISQETQYF. The CDR3 coding sequence is TGTGCCAGCAGCTTTGAACTAGCGGGGATTAGCCAAGAGACCCAGTACTTC.

V gene TRBV7-9 combines with J gene TRBJ1-1; TRBD1 is a possible D gene (5 bases). This CDR3 contains 15 residues. Looked up from germline, CDR1 is SEHNR and CDR2 is FQNEAQ (reference sequence). V shed 6 bases and J shed 6 bases, with 20 bases lying between them. Here the CDR3 DNA reads TGTGCCAGCAGTCATACTCAAGGCAGGGAAGCTGAAGCTTTCTTT. This codes for CASSHTQGREAEAFF.

J is TRBJ1-2 and V is TRBV7-8; D possibly corresponds to TRBD1 (5 bases). Germline V gives CDR1 SGHVS, CDR2 FQNEAQ. This CDR3 region has 15 residues. V was clipped by 5 bases and J by 3 bases, with 16 bases between them. CDR3 DNA: TGTGCCAGCAGCCTAACAGGCGATTTCTACTATGGCTACACCTTC. Translating gives CASSLTGDFYYGYTF.

The rearrangement links TRBV6-1 to TRBJ2-1; D not certain. This CDR3 is built from 14 residues. The V gene's germline CDR1 is MNHNS and CDR2 SASEGT. V shed 4 bases and J shed 9 bases, with 16 bases lying between them. Here the CDR3 reads CASSATRWSGEQFF. As DNA, the CDR3 is TGTGCCAGCAGTGCCACCAGGTGGTCCGGTGAGCAGTTCTTC.

There are a few counts of this clonotype. The chain has TRBV7-2 and TRBJ2-1; D remains ambiguous. This CDR3 is built from 15 residues. CDR1 is SGHTA and CDR2 is FQGNSA in the germline V gene. Trimming pared 3 bases from V and 5 bases from J, leaving 14 bases between. The CDR3: CASSFTRSKDNEQFF. The CDR3 bases are TGTGCCAGCAGCTTCACGAGGAGTAAGGACAATGAGCAGTTCTTC.

This clonotype was detected only a few times. The chain joins TRBV20-1 to TRBJ2-1; D tentatively reads TRBD1 or TRBD2 (6 bases each). Between the trimmed V and J ends, which lost 5 bases and 6 bases, there was a span of 11 bases. The CDR3 totals 12 residues. The germline V gene encodes CDR1 DFQATT and CDR2 SNEGSKA (reference sequence). Written as DNA, the CDR3 is TGCAGTGCTCTAGGGGGGCCCAATGAGCAGTTCTTC. Translating gives CSALGGPNEQFF.

The sample holds many counts of this clonotype. This sequence joins TRBV7-8 and TRBJ2-7, with 9 bases matching TRBD1. Germline CDR1 reads SGHVS; CDR2 reads FQNEAQ. The CDR3 is made up of 16 amino acids. Trimming at V came to 4 bases and at J to 2 bases, leaving 9 bases not matched to a gene. The CDR3 DNA sequence: TGTGCCAGCAGCTCCGAGAGGGGACAGGGAACCTACGAGCAGTACTTC. The encoded protein is CASSSERGQGTYEQYF.

This clonotype occurred a few times. The gene calls are TRBV9 and TRBJ1-3; TRBD1 is a possible D gene (6 bases). CDR3 length equals 18 residues. Germline V gene sequence: CDR1 SGDLS, CDR2 YYNGEE. V was cut by 0 bases and J by 0 bases, with 16 bases left in between. The CDR3, as DNA: TGTGCCAGCAGCGTAGAAGGGCAGGGGACCGTCTCTGGAAACACCATATATTTT. Protein: CASSVEGQGTVSGNTIYF.

This clonotype has just a few counts. The chain is built from TRBV5-6 and TRBJ2-3, with 8 bases aligning to TRBD2. Per germline, CDR1 SGHDT and CDR2 YYEEEE. The ends lost 0 bases at V and 3 bases at J; junction bases unmatched: 9. This CDR3 is 17 amino acids long. The CDR3 loop reads CASSLESSGIGTDTQYF. CDR3 DNA: TGTGCCAGCAGCTTGGAGAGTAGCGGGATAGGGACAGATACGCAGTATTTT. Full variable domain (outside the CDR3, taken from reference TRBV5-6 and TRBJ2-3): DAGVTQSPTHLIKTRGQQVTLRCSPKSGHDTVSWYQQALGQGPQFIFQYYEEEERQRGNFPDRFSGHQFPNYSSELNVNALLLGDSALYLCASSLESSGIGTDTQYFGPGTRLTVL.

This clonotype was counted between two and nine times. The chain has TRBV7-6 and TRBJ1-4; unclear D gene. This CDR3 is built from 13 residues. The germline gives CDR1 SGHVS, CDR2 FNYEAQ. V dropped 5 bases and J dropped 7 bases, with 11 bases sitting between them. CDR3: CASSGTAFEKLFF. CDR3 sequence (DNA): TGTGCCAGCAGCGGTACAGCGTTTGAAAAACTGTTTTTT. The whole variable domain, filled in from reference TRBV7-6 and TRBJ1-4, reads GAGVSQSPRYKVTKRGQDVALRCDPISGHVSLYWYRQALGQGPEFLTYFNYEAQQDKSGLPNDRFSAERPEGSISTLTIQRTEQRDSAMYRCASSGTAFEKLFFGSGTQLSVL.

This clonotype appeared a few times. The rearrangement uses TRBV7-2 and TRBJ1-5; D call uncertain. CDR1 and CDR2 from the germline V gene are SGHTA and FQGNSA. With 7 bases removed from V and 4 bases from J, the gap between germline ends came to 11 bases. CDR3 size: 13 residues. The CDR3 nucleotides are TGTGCCAGCACCTACGGACTGAATCAGCCCCAGCATTTT. Protein product: CASTYGLNQPQHF.

This clonotype appeared a few times. V gene TRBV30 combines with J gene TRBJ1-4; D might be TRBD1 (5 bases). Trimming shortened V by 4 bases and J by 7 bases, and 19 bases separated the two germline ends. The CDR3 totals 15 residues. CDR1 is GTSNPN, CDR2 SVGIG, per germline (reference sequence). The CDR3 region is CAWTPGTVPGEKLFF. The CDR3 DNA follows: TGTGCCTGGACCCCTGGGACCGTTCCGGGTGAAAAACTGTTTTTT. Complete variable domain (other parts from reference TRBV30 and TRBJ1-4): SQTIHQWPATLVQPVGSPLSLECTVEGTSNPNLYWYRQAAGRGLQLLFYSVGIGQISSEVPQNLSASRPQDRQFILSSKKLLLSDSGFYLCAWTPGTVPGEKLFFGSGTQLSVL.

This clonotype turned up a few times. CDR3 region: CASSSRGTRAGGYEQYF. CDR3 nucleotide sequence: TGTGCCAGCAGCTCCAGAGGGACCAGGGCGGGCGGTTACGAGCAGTACTTC. The rearrangement joins TRBV7-2 to TRBJ2-7; the D call may be TRBD1 or TRBD2 (5 bases each). V was pared by 4 bases and J by 4 bases, with 23 bases between. This CDR3 region has 17 residues. Germline V gene data show CDR1 as SGHTA and CDR2 as FQGNSA.

This chain joins TRBV9 and TRBJ1-1, with 7 bases lining up with TRBD1. CDR1 and CDR2 (germline): SGDLS, YYNGEE. V lost 1 base, J lost 0 bases, and 3 bases stayed unmatched. This CDR3 comprises 15 residues. The CDR3 DNA reads TGTGCCAGCAGCGTATCGACAGGGCTGAACACTGAAGCTTTCTTT. Amino acid sequence: CASSVSTGLNTEAFF.

This clonotype was picked up many times. The V and J genes are TRBV11-3 and TRBJ2-3; 7 bases fit TRBD1. V lost 5 bases, J lost 4 bases, and 6 bases stayed unmatched. CDR1 is SGHNT, CDR2 YENEEA, per germline. This CDR3 spans 14 amino acids. CDR3 sequence: CASSTHRGADTQYF. The CDR3 bases are TGTGCCAGCAGCACTCACAGGGGCGCAGATACGCAGTATTTT. Filled out from reference TRBV11-3 and TRBJ2-3, the complete variable domain reads EAGVVQSPRYKIIEKKQPVAFWCNPISGHNTLYWYLQNLGQGPELLIRYENEEAVDDSQLPKDRFSAERLKGVDSTLKIQPAELGDSAVYLCASSTHRGADTQYFGPGTRLTVL.

This clonotype was counted many times. The V gene is TRBV7-2, the J gene TRBJ1-5; unclear D gene. CDR3 length: 14 residues. V was shortened by 0 bases and J by 1 base, with 4 bases between the two germline ends. Germline CDR1 and CDR2: SGHTA and FQGNSA. CDR3 bases: TGTGCCAGCAGCTTAGCGGCCAGCAATCAGCCCCAGCATTTT. Encoded protein: CASSLAASNQPQHF.

The V and J genes are TRBV6-6 and TRBJ1-6, with D possibly matching TRBD1 (5 bases). This CDR3 spans 15 amino acids. Germline assignment: CDR1 MNHNY and CDR2 SVGAGI (reference sequence). Between the trimmed V and J ends, which lost 5 bases and 5 bases, there was a span of 13 bases. CDR3 amino acids: CASSQRDYNNSPLHF. For the CDR3, the DNA is TGTGCCAGCAGTCAGCGGGACTATAATAATTCACCCCTCCACTTT.

Concerning this clonotype itself: A much larger clone lies one base from this, so it may be a read error. The chain combines TRBV7-2 with TRBJ1-6; 9 nucleotides line up with TRBD1. This CDR3 comprises 17 residues. The V gene's germline CDR1 is SGHTA and CDR2 FQGNSA. V shed 7 bases, J shed 2 bases, and the junction held 9 bases outside the gene matches. The CDR3 sequence is CASISPDRGPYNSPLHF. As DNA, the CDR3 is TGTGCCAGCATCTCCCCGGACAGGGGCCCCTATAATTCACCCCTCCACTTT.